The sequence of this TCR beta chain was determined in a study of human T cells and chemical hapten exposure. Indicated time point: patch test 2, 6 weeks after DPC sensitization. Documented treatment: therapeutic diphenylcyclopropenone sensitization with weekly scalp DPC. In TCRdb, the RACE reads were re-called with MiXCR into one record per CDR3 protein. The sample shows approximately 68,000 distinct CDR3 sequences, 8.5% of them seen only once. In germline, CDR1 is SQVTM, CDR2 ANQGSEA. Trimming cost V 7 bases and J 0 bases, with 7 bases left between them. There are 11 residues in the CDR3. The sample here was whole blood, taken in connection with sensitization to the hapten diphenylcyclopropenone (DPC). This sequence was found in a woman in her forties or fifties with alopecia areata. Some clones in this sample may be carry-over from other donors' samples. The chain employs TRBV29-1 and TRBJ2-7; TRBD2 is a possible D gene (6 bases). The CDR3 loop is CSGGGSYEQYF. The CDR3 coding sequence is TGCAGCGGGGGAGGCTCCTACGAGCAGTACTTC.